This is a list of T cell receptor beta chains from one sample in a study of cytomegalovirus exposure and HLA in healthy donors. Assay used: immunoSEQ multiplex PCR; TCRdb lists only in-frame clones, some missing. The data contain roughly 97,000 clones, 75% to 80% of them singletons. The sample taken for sequencing was PBMCs. The receptors were gathered from a man aged 55 to 70 in good health and CMV-seropositive. CDR3s include the opening cysteine and the closing phenylalanine or tryptophan.

v_call,j_call,cdr3_aa
TRBV28,TRBJ2-3,CATRGSTDTQYF
TRBV6-5,TRBJ2-1,CASNGGYNEQFF
TRBV21-1,TRBJ1-1,CASSKGFPSRGTEAFF
TRBV20-1,TRBJ2-7,CSASNREQYF
TRBV11-2,TRBJ2-2,CASSFLGVARELFF
TRBV14,TRBJ1-1,CASSQDLRDEAFF
TRBV12-5,TRBJ2-7,CASGLVRGFLGYEQYF
TRBV5-8,TRBJ2-3,CASSYIRDTQYF
TRBV29-1,TRBJ1-5,CSVEDQGQPQHF
TRBV4-1,TRBJ1-6,CASSPMAVELSSPLHF
TRBV4-2,TRBJ1-1,CASSPKGDSLMNTEAFF
TRBV19,TRBJ1-3,CASSISGLSSGNTIYF
TRBV5-1,TRBJ1-1,CASSLVATSTEAFF
TRBV7-9,TRBJ2-1,CSSSLGQGLSEQFF
TRBV9,TRBJ2-3,CASSVDLAGGQDTQYF
TRBV18,TRBJ2-7,CASSPPGVPYEQYF
TRBV7-7,TRBJ2-5,CASSLGQGIVETQYF
TRBV27,TRBJ2-7,CASSQQGPRYEQYF
TRBV7-9,TRBJ2-7,CASSPRDIPLYEQYF
TRBV14,TRBJ2-5,CASSQWRGRETQYF
TRBV7-2,TRBJ2-7,CASSLEAGKPYEQYF
TRBV9,TRBJ2-3,CASSAQGGGTDTQYF
TRBV29-1,TRBJ1-1,CSTLTGGNTEAFF
TRBV11-3,TRBJ2-3,CASSSLHLAADTQYF
TRBV5-1,TRBJ2-7,CASSFQRGNSYEQYF
TRBV5-6,TRBJ2-1,CASSKTSGGSSYNEQFF
TRBV4-3,TRBJ2-2,CASSLLGTAGSGELFF
TRBV7-8,TRBJ1-2,CASSSRDIYGYTF
TRBV5-1,TRBJ1-3,CASSPDGQSSGNTIYF
TRBV5-1,TRBJ1-1,CASSVAANTEAFF
TRBV19,TRBJ2-5,CASSIDRTLETQYF
TRBV4-3,TRBJ2-3,CASSQDSRDTQYF
TRBV7-6,TRBJ1-6,CASSLADWFGNSPLHF
TRBV2,TRBJ1-1,CASSVGGTEAFF
TRBV19,TRBJ1-1,CASSDVGGRNTEAFF
TRBV7-3,TRBJ2-3,CASSLGGADTQYF
TRBV6-6,TRBJ1-2,CASSYGAGVDYGYTF
TRBV19,TRBJ1-2,CASSISTGGYGYTF
TRBV2,TRBJ2-1,CASSRSRQGMPFF
TRBV6-1,TRBJ2-5,CASGRSTGVEETQYF
TRBV28,TRBJ2-1,CASSFGGAVVNEQFF
TRBV10-3,TRBJ2-5,CAIGTGHSYQETQYF
TRBV19,TRBJ1-6,CASSSRTTGGSSPLHF
TRBV19,TRBJ2-7,CASGINEGARHEQYF
TRBV6-1,TRBJ1-1,CASSPGYTEAFF
TRBV15,TRBJ2-2,CATRKGANTGELFF